Following are 18 T cell receptor beta chains from one sample sequenced in a study of blood T cell repertoires in COVID-19. Using immunoSEQ multiplex PCR, the repertoire was profiled, and TCRdb retains in-frame clones only, with some absent. The sample holds about 100,000 clones; 70% to 90% are singletons and the top ten take 5% to 6.5%. The source material was peripheral blood. Receptors originate from a human donor in a cohort sampled during active COVID-19.

The chain employs TRBV5-1 and TRBJ2-1, with 11 bases fitting TRBD2. This CDR3 region has 23 residues. Germline V lookup: CDR1 SGHRS, CDR2 YFSETQ. J was trimmed by 6 bases and V by 2 bases; bases with no gene match: 28. CDR3 coding DNA: TGCGCCAGCAGCTTCTTTCCCTCCCTAACTAGCGGGAGTTACCTAGGGTTCCGCAATGAGCAGTTCTTC. Its protein is CASSFFPSLTSGSYLGFRNEQFF.

The chain uses TRBV6-1 and TRBJ2-7; no reliable D call. Trimming took 3 bases from V and 4 from J, leaving 10 bases between them. Germline V lookup: CDR1 MNHNS, CDR2 SASEGT. The length of the CDR3 is 13 residues. CDR3 nucleotides: TGTGCCAGCAGTGAGACAACAAGGTACGAGCAGTACTTC. Translated: CASSETTRYEQYF.

The rearrangement joins TRBV20-1 to TRBJ1-1; D not certain. The CDR3 length is 10 residues. V was shortened by 3 bases and J by 5 bases, with 4 bases between the two germline ends. Germline CDR1 is DFQATT and CDR2 is SNEGSKA (reference sequence). DNA for the CDR3: TGCAGTGCTAGCCGGACTGAAGCTTTCTTT. It is translated as CSASRTEAFF.

The chain links TRBV6-5 to TRBJ1-6; the D gene is possibly TRBD1 (5 bases). V shed 2 bases and J shed 7 bases, with 12 bases lying between them. The CDR3 is made up of 15 amino acids. Germline V lookup: CDR1 MNHEY, CDR2 SVGAGI. The CDR3 sequence is CASSYGVRVNSPLHF. As DNA, the CDR3 is TGTGCCAGCAGTTACGGCGTCAGGGTAAATTCACCCCTCCACTTT.

This clone was observed a single time. The chain is built from TRBV11-3 and TRBJ2-1, with D tentatively TRBD2 (5 bases). The CDR3 length is 15 residues. The germline V gene has CDR1 SGHNT and CDR2 YENEEA. With 5 bases removed from V and 1 base from J, the gap between germline ends came to 12 bases. CDR3 loop: CASSRLTGSYNEQFF. The CDR3 nucleotides are TGTGCCAGCAGCCGGCTTACGGGGTCCTACAATGAGCAGTTCTTC.

This clone has only one observation. The chain combines TRBV5-1 with TRBJ2-3; 8 bases are shared with TRBD2. CDR3 length: 15 amino acids. V lost 0 bases and J lost 3; bases outside the gene matches: 3. The germline V gene has CDR1 SGHRS and CDR2 YFSETQ. The CDR3 DNA reads as TGCGCCAGCAGCTTGGTGGGGACTAGGACAGATACGCAGTATTTT. Translating it yields CASSLVGTRTDTQYF.

This clone is a singleton in its sample. The CDR3 reads CASEGQHSNQPQHF. The CDR3 DNA reads TGTGCCAGTGAGGGACAGCATAGCAATCAGCCCCAGCATTTT. This rearrangement joins TRBV19 to TRBJ1-5, with 7 bases identical to TRBD1. The germline CDR1 and CDR2 sequences are LNHDA and SQIVND (reference sequence). The CDR3 spans 14 residues. The V segment lost 8 bases and the J segment 0 bases; nucleotides outside the gene matches: 4. The whole variable domain, filled in from reference TRBV19 and TRBJ1-5, reads DGGITQSPKYLFRKEGQNVTLSCEQNLNHDAMYWYRQDPGQGLRLIYYSQIVNDFQKGDIAEGYSVSREKKESFPLTVTSAQKNPTAFYLCASEGQHSNQPQHFGDGTRLSIL.

The rearrangement joins TRBV15 to TRBJ1-1; no definite D call. V lost 8 bases and J 6 bases, leaving 16 bases between the germline ends. The CDR3 spans 13 residues. The germline V gene has CDR1 LNHNV and CDR2 YYDKDF (reference sequence). Here the CDR3 DNA reads TGTGCCACCCGCGAGCCGGGTAGGCCTGAAGCTTTCTTT. Protein: CATREPGRPEAFF.

This clone has just one count. The V and J genes are TRBV4-3 and TRBJ2-1, with a tentative D call TRBD2 (5 bases). V was clipped by 4 bases and J by 1 base, with 14 bases between them. The germline V gene encodes CDR1 LGHNA and CDR2 YSLEER. The CDR3 loop spans 16 amino acids. The CDR3 DNA is TGCGCCAGCAGCCTAATAGGAGGACTTTCCTACAATGAGCAGTTCTTC. Translation: CASSLIGGLSYNEQFF.

V usage is TRBV7-2 and J usage is TRBJ1-5, with TRBD1 identical over 7 bases. The CDR3 extends over 14 amino acids. From germline, CDR1 is SGHTA and CDR2 FQGNSA. The V gene end was trimmed by 4 bases and the J gene end by 5 bases; junction bases not matched to a gene: 5. CDR3 nucleotide sequence: TGTGCCAGCAGCTCCTTACAGGGGTATCAGCCCCAGCATTTT. Its protein is CASSSLQGYQPQHF.

The chain employs TRBV9 and TRBJ2-1, with 14 bases fitting TRBD2. The CDR3 loop spans 16 amino acids. The V and J ends lost 3 bases and 5 bases, in that order; junction bases with no gene match: 4. Germline lookup yields CDR1 SGDLS and CDR2 YYNGEE. The CDR3 DNA is TGTGCCAGCAGCGGGACTAGCGGGAGGTATCACAATGAGCAGTTCTTC. Its protein is CASSGTSGRYHNEQFF.

V usage is TRBV4-1 and J usage is TRBJ2-3; 11 nucleotides line up with TRBD2. CDR3 length: 22 amino acids. Germline V gene data show CDR1 as MGHRA and CDR2 as YSYEKL. The junction had 23 bases not matched to a gene; V was cut back by 1 base and J by 5 bases. CDR3 DNA sequence: TGCGCCAGCAGCCAAGGGATCTTCGGAGGGACTAGCGGAACCCGGAGGAGAGATACGCAGTATTTT. It translates to CASSQGIFGGTSGTRRRDTQYF.

The V call is TRBV2, the J call TRBJ1-6; 7 bases are shared with TRBD1. V gave up 3 bases and J gave up 7 bases; unmatched junction bases: 3. This CDR3 has 14 residues. CDR1 is SNHLY, CDR2 FYNNEI, per germline. Here the CDR3 DNA reads TGTGCCAGCAGTGACGGACAGGCAAATTCACCCCTCCACTTT. Amino acid sequence: CASSDGQANSPLHF.

The rearrangement uses TRBV18 and TRBJ2-3; tentatively, D is TRBD2 (5 bases). Trimming took 3 bases from V and 0 from J, leaving 13 bases between them. There are 16 residues in the CDR3. Per the germline V gene, CDR1 is KGHSH and CDR2 is LQKENI. The CDR3 DNA reads as TGTGCCAGCTCACCTCTTAAGACTAAGAGCACAGATACGCAGTATTTT. Protein sequence: CASSPLKTKSTDTQYF.

This chain connects TRBV4-2 to TRBJ1-2; weak D call: TRBD1 (6 bases). The CDR3 has 14 amino acids. The V and J ends lost 1 base and 2 bases respectively, with 8 bases between them. CDR1 is LGHNA and CDR2 is YNFKEQ in the germline V gene. The CDR3 sequence is CASSQADSNYGYTF. The CDR3 bases are TGTGCCAGCAGCCAAGCGGACAGCAACTATGGCTACACCTTC.

With regard to this clone: Other DNA variants within this sample encode the same CDR3. The chain joins TRBV29-1 to TRBJ1-5, with 8 bases aligning to TRBD1. This CDR3 is 13 amino acids long. The V gene end was trimmed by 7 bases and the J gene end by 4 bases; junction bases not matched to a gene: 6. From germline, CDR1 is SQVTM and CDR2 ANQGSEA. In DNA, the CDR3 is TGCAGCGCAACGACAGGGGTTAATCAGCCCCAGCATTTT. Encoded protein: CSATTGVNQPQHF.

This chain links TRBV2 with TRBJ1-2, with 10 nucleotides matching TRBD1. In germline, CDR1 is SNHLY, CDR2 FYNNEI. This CDR3 is built from 14 residues. Trimming took 6 bases from V and 8 from J; bases not matched to a gene: 9. This CDR3 is CASRPTGGGRGYTF. The CDR3 bases are TGTGCCAGCAGGCCGACAGGGGGCGGTAGGGGCTACACCTTC.

The rearrangement uses TRBV7-9 and TRBJ2-1; tentative D call: TRBD2 (5 bases). Germline CDR1 and CDR2: SEHNR and FQNEAQ (reference sequence). The CDR3 loop spans 15 amino acids. Trimming shortened V by 4 bases and J by 5 bases, and 15 bases separated the two germline ends. CDR3 sequence (DNA): TGTGCCAGCAGCTCCCCTCTAGCTTGGGACAATGAGCAGTTCTTC. This sequence encodes CASSSPLAWDNEQFF.